The next 3 T cell receptor beta chains were all read from a single sample in a study of blood T cell repertoires in COVID-19. The data were produced by immunoSEQ multiplex PCR, yet TCRdb's version contains in-frame clones alone and is incomplete. The sample includes about 36,000 clones, about three quarters of them seen just once. Sequenced sample: peripheral blood. These TCRs come from a man aged 55-75 years with acute or convalescent COVID-19.

This clone was picked up one time. This chain connects TRBV27 to TRBJ1-2, with 7 bases lining up with TRBD1. The CDR3 totals 13 residues. With 10 bases clipped from V and 7 bases from J, the junction kept 12 bases outside the gene matches. Germline-derived CDR1 and CDR2 are MNHEY and SMNVEV (reference sequence). The CDR3 spells CATLASDRVGYTF. The DNA for the CDR3 is TGTGCCACACTCGCCTCCGACAGGGTTGGCTACACCTTC.

This clone appeared once. The chain recombines TRBV5-1 with TRBJ2-4; 12 bases fit TRBD2. This CDR3 contains 19 residues. V lost 2 bases, J lost 1 base, and 10 bases stayed unmatched. Per germline, CDR1 SGHRS and CDR2 YFSETQ. CDR3 amino acids: CASSLLAGGPRLAKNIQYF. CDR3 in DNA: TGCGCCAGCAGCTTACTAGCGGGAGGCCCACGTTTGGCCAAAAACATTCAGTACTTC.

The V and J genes are TRBV12-3 or TRBV12-4 and TRBJ1-1; 7 bases are shared with TRBD1. The CDR3 contains 12 residues. J gave up 8 bases and V 6 bases, and 6 bases lay outside the gene matches. CDR3 residues: CASRSGTAEAFF. CDR3 sequence (DNA): TGTGCCAGCAGGTCGGGGACAGCCGAAGCTTTCTTT.